A selection of T cell receptor beta chains follows, all from one sample in a study of identical twins. TCRdb reprocessed the 5' RACE reads with MiXCR, giving one entry per CDR3 protein. The sample yields 200,000 to 300,000 distinct CDR3 sequences, about 11% seen once. The sequenced sample consisted of memory T cells sorted from blood. Every receptor here comes from a man in his forties or fifties in good health. CDR3s include the opening cysteine and the closing phenylalanine or tryptophan. Each record gives: CDR3 DNA, CDR3 protein, V gene, clone size, J gene, D gene. A D gene is named only where the DNA matches it firmly. Only some rows state a clone size, as once, few, many or a class for expanded clones.

CDR3nt: TGTGCCAGCAGCACCTCCGGGACTAGCGGACAAGAGACCCAGTACTTC
CDR3aa: CASSTSGTSGQETQYF
v_gene: TRBV9
abundance: few
j_gene: TRBJ2-5
d_gene: TRBD2

CDR3nt: TGTGCCAGCAGTTTAGCCAGGGTGGCTGAAGCTTTCTTT
CDR3aa: CASSLARVAEAFF
v_gene: TRBV12-3/TRBV12-4
abundance: many
j_gene: TRBJ1-1
d_gene: .

CDR3nt: TGTGCCAGCAGTCCACGAGGGGCGGCCTATGAGCAGTACTTC
CDR3aa: CASSPRGAAYEQYF
v_gene: TRBV27
abundance: .
j_gene: TRBJ2-7
d_gene: .

CDR3nt: TGTGCCAGCAGCGGAGACAATAATTCACCCCTCCACTTT
CDR3aa: CASSGDNNSPLHF
v_gene: TRBV5-4
abundance: few
j_gene: TRBJ1-6
d_gene: .

CDR3nt: TGTGCCAGCAGCTTTGGAGAGGGCCTCGAGCAGTACTTC
CDR3aa: CASSFGEGLEQYF
v_gene: TRBV7-8
abundance: many
j_gene: TRBJ2-7
d_gene: .

CDR3nt: TGTGCCAGCAGTTACTTTGGAGGGGTAAACATTCAGTACTTC
CDR3aa: CASSYFGGVNIQYF
v_gene: TRBV6-5
abundance: few
j_gene: TRBJ2-4
d_gene: .

CDR3nt: TGTGCCAGCAGCTTCGGATACAATGAGCAGTTCTTC
CDR3aa: CASSFGYNEQFF
v_gene: TRBV7-9
abundance: few
j_gene: TRBJ2-1
d_gene: .

CDR3nt: TGTGCCAGCAGCTACCCTAGCGGGAGGTTTTCCTACAATGAGCAGTTCTTC
CDR3aa: CASSYPSGRFSYNEQFF
v_gene: TRBV7-4
abundance: few
j_gene: TRBJ2-1
d_gene: TRBD2

CDR3nt: TGTGCCAGCAGCCCCCATGGGGGACGGGGTGGTACCGGGGAGCTGTTTTTT
CDR3aa: CASSPHGGRGGTGELFF
v_gene: TRBV7-2
abundance: few
j_gene: TRBJ2-2
d_gene: .

CDR3nt: TGTGCCACCAGTGACAGAAACCGGGGGTGGGTCTCCAATGAGCAGTTCTTC
CDR3aa: CATSDRNRGWVSNEQFF
v_gene: TRBV24-1
abundance: .
j_gene: TRBJ2-1
d_gene: .

CDR3nt: TGTGCCACCAGCAGAGATTTAAGCCCCCACGGGGATACGCAGTATTTT
CDR3aa: CATSRDLSPHGDTQYF
v_gene: TRBV15
abundance: many
j_gene: TRBJ2-3
d_gene: .

CDR3nt: TGTGCCAGCAGCACACGGACTAGCGGGGGCTCCTACAATGAGCAGTTCTTC
CDR3aa: CASSTRTSGGSYNEQFF
v_gene: TRBV21-1
abundance: .
j_gene: TRBJ2-1
d_gene: .

CDR3nt: TGTGCCAGCAGTTTATCGCAGGGGCTCTTGCAGTATTTT
CDR3aa: CASSLSQGLLQYF
v_gene: TRBV27
abundance: once
j_gene: TRBJ2-3
d_gene: .

CDR3nt: TGTGCCAGCAGAGGGACTTCGGAGAACTATGGCTACACCTTC
CDR3aa: CASRGTSENYGYTF
v_gene: TRBV25-1
abundance: few
j_gene: TRBJ1-2
d_gene: .

CDR3nt: TGCACCGTTCGGGACAGGGGGCCGTACAATGAGCAGTTCTTC
CDR3aa: CTVRDRGPYNEQFF
v_gene: TRBV20-1
abundance: many
j_gene: TRBJ2-1
d_gene: TRBD1

CDR3nt: TGTGCCAGCAGCTTAGCATCCGGGACAGGGGGCGCGGATACGCAGTATTTT
CDR3aa: CASSLASGTGGADTQYF
v_gene: TRBV7-2
abundance: many
j_gene: TRBJ2-3
d_gene: TRBD1

CDR3nt: TGTGCCAGTAGTATAGTTGGGACCATAGCCAAAAACATTCAGTACTTC
CDR3aa: CASSIVGTIAKNIQYF
v_gene: TRBV19
abundance: .
j_gene: TRBJ2-4
d_gene: .

CDR3nt: TGTGCCAGCAGCTTGGGAGGGAGAGGGCCCTACGAGCAGTACTTC
CDR3aa: CASSLGGRGPYEQYF
v_gene: TRBV5-4
abundance: many
j_gene: TRBJ2-7
d_gene: .

CDR3nt: TGTGCCAGCAGCTTAGCACCCAAAGGGAGGGCAGGGGGGACTGAAGCTTTCTTT
CDR3aa: CASSLAPKGRAGGTEAFF
v_gene: TRBV7-6
abundance: .
j_gene: TRBJ1-1
d_gene: TRBD1

CDR3nt: TGCGCCAGCAGCCCAGATGAGGGTAGGGATACGCAGTATTTT
CDR3aa: CASSPDEGRDTQYF
v_gene: TRBV4-1
abundance: few
j_gene: TRBJ2-3
d_gene: .

CDR3nt: TGTGCCAGCAGCCAAAGACAGGGGGGGACTGAAGCTTTCTTT
CDR3aa: CASSQRQGGTEAFF
v_gene: TRBV4-2
abundance: many
j_gene: TRBJ1-1
d_gene: TRBD1

CDR3nt: TGTGCCAGCAGCTTACGTTCGACAGGGGGCGGCGGGGAGCTGTTTTTT
CDR3aa: CASSLRSTGGGGELFF
v_gene: TRBV5-6
abundance: .
j_gene: TRBJ2-2
d_gene: TRBD1

CDR3nt: TGTGCCAGCAGCGATCCGGGACTAGCGGGATACTTTTCCTACGAGCAGTACTTC
CDR3aa: CASSDPGLAGYFSYEQYF
v_gene: TRBV6-2/TRBV6-3
abundance: .
j_gene: TRBJ2-7
d_gene: TRBD2

CDR3nt: TGTGCCAGCAACAGACAGGGGGCTGCCTACGAGCAGTACTTC
CDR3aa: CASNRQGAAYEQYF
v_gene: TRBV14
abundance: .
j_gene: TRBJ2-7
d_gene: TRBD1

CDR3nt: TGCAGTGCTAAAGGACAGGTCTTTAACAATGAGCAGTTCTTC
CDR3aa: CSAKGQVFNNEQFF
v_gene: TRBV20-1
abundance: .
j_gene: TRBJ2-1
d_gene: TRBD1

CDR3nt: TGTGCCAGCAGCATTAGCGGGGGGCCCGCCTACGAGCAGTACTTC
CDR3aa: CASSISGGPAYEQYF
v_gene: TRBV7-2
abundance: many
j_gene: TRBJ2-7
d_gene: TRBD2

CDR3nt: TGTGCCAGCAGGATACTAGCGGGAGTTACCGGGGAGCTGTTTTTT
CDR3aa: CASRILAGVTGELFF
v_gene: TRBV6-1
abundance: many
j_gene: TRBJ2-2
d_gene: TRBD2

CDR3nt: TGTGCCAGCAGTTCCGGCTCGGGACAGGCTCGGGGCGAGCAGTACTTC
CDR3aa: CASSSGSGQARGEQYF
v_gene: TRBV28
abundance: few
j_gene: TRBJ2-7
d_gene: TRBD1

CDR3nt: TGTGCCAGCAGCTTGCTCCAGTACCTTCTATCTGGGGCCAACGTCCTGACTTTC
CDR3aa: CASSLLQYLLSGANVLTF
v_gene: TRBV5-6
abundance: many
j_gene: TRBJ2-6
d_gene: .

CDR3nt: TGCGCCAGCAGCCAAGATAGGGGTACCTTACTGTTTTTT
CDR3aa: CASSQDRGTLLFF
v_gene: TRBV4-3
abundance: many
j_gene: TRBJ1-4
d_gene: .

CDR3nt: TGTGCCATCAGTGAAGGGGGAACGTTTTCCTACGAGCAGTACTTC
CDR3aa: CAISEGGTFSYEQYF
v_gene: TRBV10-3
abundance: .
j_gene: TRBJ2-7
d_gene: .

CDR3nt: TGCAGTGCAAACGGGGGGATCACAGATACGCAGTATTTT
CDR3aa: CSANGGITDTQYF
v_gene: TRBV20-1
abundance: .
j_gene: TRBJ2-3
d_gene: TRBD2

CDR3nt: TGTGCCAGCAGCGGGATCGGGGGTACCTACAATGAGCAGTTCTTC
CDR3aa: CASSGIGGTYNEQFF
v_gene: TRBV5-5
abundance: .
j_gene: TRBJ2-1
d_gene: .

CDR3nt: TGTGCCAGCAGCTCACCTCCCGGGGAGCTGTTTTTT
CDR3aa: CASSSPPGELFF
v_gene: TRBV7-2
abundance: .
j_gene: TRBJ2-2
d_gene: .

CDR3nt: TGTGCCAGCAGTTTAGTAGAGGTCTGGACAGACATGAACACTGAAGCTTTCTTT
CDR3aa: CASSLVEVWTDMNTEAFF
v_gene: TRBV12-3/TRBV12-4
abundance: many
j_gene: TRBJ1-1
d_gene: .

CDR3nt: TGCAGTGCTGTCCCCAACACAGATACGCAGTATTTT
CDR3aa: CSAVPNTDTQYF
v_gene: TRBV20-1
abundance: many
j_gene: TRBJ2-3
d_gene: .

CDR3nt: TGCGCCAGCAGTGGAGGTACCAATCAGCCCCAGCATTTT
CDR3aa: CASSGGTNQPQHF
v_gene: TRBV10-2
abundance: many
j_gene: TRBJ1-5
d_gene: .

CDR3nt: TGTGCCAGTAGTATGGGGGCGAACACTGAAGCTTTCTTT
CDR3aa: CASSMGANTEAFF
v_gene: TRBV19
abundance: .
j_gene: TRBJ1-1
d_gene: .

CDR3nt: TGCGCCAGCAGCCAGCAATACGGGACAGACCATCAGCCCCAGCATTTT
CDR3aa: CASSQQYGTDHQPQHF
v_gene: TRBV23-1
abundance: .
j_gene: TRBJ1-5
d_gene: TRBD1

CDR3nt: TGTGCCATCAGTGGCCAGGGGGTTGCTAGCACAGATACGCAGTATTTT
CDR3aa: CAISGQGVASTDTQYF
v_gene: TRBV10-3
abundance: few
j_gene: TRBJ2-3
d_gene: TRBD1

CDR3nt: TGCAGTGCTAGAGGGGGGCGCGATCAGCCCCAGCATTTT
CDR3aa: CSARGGRDQPQHF
v_gene: TRBV20-1
abundance: .
j_gene: TRBJ1-5
d_gene: .

CDR3nt: TGCAGTGCTAGAGGCGGGGTAGGGACTAGCGGGAGTTTCCATGAGCAGTTCTTC
CDR3aa: CSARGGVGTSGSFHEQFF
v_gene: TRBV20-1
abundance: .
j_gene: TRBJ2-1
d_gene: TRBD2

CDR3nt: TGTGCCAGCAGCAATTACAATGAGCAGTTCTTC
CDR3aa: CASSNYNEQFF
v_gene: TRBV7-2
abundance: many
j_gene: TRBJ2-1
d_gene: .

CDR3nt: TGTGCCAGCTTCGCAGGGATGAACACTGAAGCTTTCTTT
CDR3aa: CASFAGMNTEAFF
v_gene: TRBV18
abundance: many
j_gene: TRBJ1-1
d_gene: .

CDR3nt: TGTGCCAGCAGGAGTAGCGGGGAGACCCAGTACTTC
CDR3aa: CASRSSGETQYF
v_gene: TRBV25-1
abundance: many
j_gene: TRBJ2-5
d_gene: TRBD2

CDR3nt: TGCAGCGTTGGTTTCCCCAGCTACGAGCAGTACTTC
CDR3aa: CSVGFPSYEQYF
v_gene: TRBV29-1
abundance: many
j_gene: TRBJ2-7
d_gene: .

CDR3nt: TGCGCCAGCAGCTTGTCACTATCCTATGGCTACACCTTC
CDR3aa: CASSLSLSYGYTF
v_gene: TRBV5-1
abundance: .
j_gene: TRBJ1-2
d_gene: .

CDR3nt: TGTGCCAGCAGTGTCCAGGGGGGGAGCAATCAGCCCCAGCATTTT
CDR3aa: CASSVQGGSNQPQHF
v_gene: TRBV12-3/TRBV12-4
abundance: .
j_gene: TRBJ1-5
d_gene: TRBD1

CDR3nt: TGTGCCAGCAGCGTTGGGACTAGTGAACGCACAGATACGCAGTATTTT
CDR3aa: CASSVGTSERTDTQYF
v_gene: TRBV9
abundance: few
j_gene: TRBJ2-3
d_gene: TRBD2

CDR3nt: TGTGCCAGCAGGCCCTTGACAGGGGCGAACGGGTACGAGCAGTACTTC
CDR3aa: CASRPLTGANGYEQYF
v_gene: TRBV6-1
abundance: .
j_gene: TRBJ2-7
d_gene: TRBD1

CDR3nt: TGTGCCAGCAGCCGAGCACAGGGGTACAATGAGCAGTTCTTC
CDR3aa: CASSRAQGYNEQFF
v_gene: TRBV7-2
abundance: .
j_gene: TRBJ2-1
d_gene: TRBD1

CDR3nt: TGTGCCAGCAGTGAATGGGCGAGCTCCTATAATTCACCCCTCCACTTT
CDR3aa: CASSEWASSYNSPLHF
v_gene: TRBV6-1
abundance: few
j_gene: TRBJ1-6
d_gene: .

CDR3nt: TGTGCCAGCAGCTTGGAGGCCCGGGGCCGCCAATCACCCCAGCATTTT
CDR3aa: CASSLEARGRQSPQHF
v_gene: TRBV5-5
abundance: .
j_gene: TRBJ1-5
d_gene: .